This T cell receptor beta chain originates from a study of blood T cell repertoires in COVID-19. As for the study in general: The United States, Italy and Spain provided the acute and convalescent COVID-19 samples. In each case, the material was cDNA or gDNA derived from T cells, B-cell-depleted T cells, or PBMCs.

Germline lookup yields CDR1 KGHDR and CDR2 SFDVKD. Trimming took 3 bases from V and 4 from J, leaving 19 bases between them. CDR3 length: 17 amino acids. As processed by the authors: From reference gene primer amplification, estimates of nucleated cell counts were derived. Profiled with immunoSEQ multiplex PCR; TCRdb holds only in-frame clones, not every one. V and J calls and clone size follow that table, whereas D and trimming were derived from the DNA. The repertoire has 100,000 or so clones, around 80% of them found once; the top ten carry over 15%. The chain employs TRBV24-1 and TRBJ2-3, with a possible D match to TRBD2 (6 bases). Sequences were obtained from peripheral blood. This TCR came from a woman aged 80 or over with acute or convalescent COVID-19. As DNA, the CDR3 is TGTGCCACCAGTGATGCCGCCGCGAGACTAGGGGCAGATACGCAGTATTTT. Translation: CATSDAAARLGADTQYF.